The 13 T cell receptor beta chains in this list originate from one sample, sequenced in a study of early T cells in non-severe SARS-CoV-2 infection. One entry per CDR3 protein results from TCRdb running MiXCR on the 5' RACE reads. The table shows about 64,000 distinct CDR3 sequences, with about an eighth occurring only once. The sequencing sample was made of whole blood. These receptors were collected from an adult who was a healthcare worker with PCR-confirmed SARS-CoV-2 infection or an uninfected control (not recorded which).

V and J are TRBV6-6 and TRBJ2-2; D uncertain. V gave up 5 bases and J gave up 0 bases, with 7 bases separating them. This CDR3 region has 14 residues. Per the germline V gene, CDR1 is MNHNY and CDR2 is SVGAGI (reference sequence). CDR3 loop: CASSDKANTGELFF. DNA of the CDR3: TGTGCCAGCAGTGACAAAGCGAACACCGGGGAGCTGTTTTTT.

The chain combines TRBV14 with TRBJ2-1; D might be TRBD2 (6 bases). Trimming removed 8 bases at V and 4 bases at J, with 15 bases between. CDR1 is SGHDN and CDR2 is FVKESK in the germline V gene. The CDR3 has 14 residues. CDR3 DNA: TGTGCCAGCGCCGGGTCTAGCGAGTACAATGAGCAGTTCTTC. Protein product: CASAGSSEYNEQFF.

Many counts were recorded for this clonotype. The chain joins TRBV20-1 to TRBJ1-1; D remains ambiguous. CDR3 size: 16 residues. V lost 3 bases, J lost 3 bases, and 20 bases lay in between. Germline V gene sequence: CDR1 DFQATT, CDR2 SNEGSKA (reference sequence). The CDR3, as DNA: TGCAGTGCTAGTCTTGACCCGCGCTTGGGGTACACTGAAGCTTTCTTT. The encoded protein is CSASLDPRLGYTEAFF.

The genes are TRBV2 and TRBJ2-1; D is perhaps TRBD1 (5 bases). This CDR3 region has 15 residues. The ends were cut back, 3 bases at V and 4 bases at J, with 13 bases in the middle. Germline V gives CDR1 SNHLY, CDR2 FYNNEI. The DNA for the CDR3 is TGTGCCAGCAGTGACCAGACAGCAGGATACAATGAGCAGTTCTTC. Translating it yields CASSDQTAGYNEQFF. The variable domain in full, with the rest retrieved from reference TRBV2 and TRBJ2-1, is EPEVTQTPSHQVTQMGQEVILRCVPISNHLYFYWYRQILGQKVEFLVSFYNNEISEKSEIFDDQFSVERPDGSNFTLKIRSTKLEDSAMYFCASSDQTAGYNEQFFGPGTRLTVL.

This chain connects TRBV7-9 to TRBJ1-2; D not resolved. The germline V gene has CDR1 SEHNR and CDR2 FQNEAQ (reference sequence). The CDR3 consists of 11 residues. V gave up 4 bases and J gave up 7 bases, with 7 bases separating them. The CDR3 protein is CASSSTVGYTF. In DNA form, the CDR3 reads TGTGCCAGCAGCTCCACCGTTGGCTACACCTTC.

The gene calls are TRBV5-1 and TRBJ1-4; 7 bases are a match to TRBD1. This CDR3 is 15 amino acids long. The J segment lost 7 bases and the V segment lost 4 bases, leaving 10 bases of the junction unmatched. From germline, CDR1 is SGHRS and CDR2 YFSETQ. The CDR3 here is CASSNGQEGSEKLFF. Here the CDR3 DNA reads TGCGCCAGCAGCAACGGACAGGAGGGATCTGAAAAACTGTTTTTT. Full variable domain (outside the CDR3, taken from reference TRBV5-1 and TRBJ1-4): KAGVTQTPRYLIKTRGQQVTLSCSPISGHRSVSWYQQTPGQGLQFLFEYFSETQRNKGNFPGRFSGRQFSNSRSEMNVSTLELGDSALYLCASSNGQEGSEKLFFGSGTQLSVL.

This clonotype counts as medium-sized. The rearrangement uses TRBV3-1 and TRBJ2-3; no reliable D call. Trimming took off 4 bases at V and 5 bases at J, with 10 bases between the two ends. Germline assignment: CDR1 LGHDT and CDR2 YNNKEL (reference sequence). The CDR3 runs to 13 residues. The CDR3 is CASSLRGGDTQYF. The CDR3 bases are TGTGCCAGCAGCCTCCGAGGCGGAGATACGCAGTATTTT.

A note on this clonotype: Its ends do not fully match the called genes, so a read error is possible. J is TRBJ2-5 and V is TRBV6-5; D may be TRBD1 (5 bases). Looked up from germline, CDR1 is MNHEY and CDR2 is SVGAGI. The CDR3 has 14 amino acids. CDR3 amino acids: CASSSGSAQETQHF. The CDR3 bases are TGTGCCAGCAGTTCAGGGTCCGCCCAAGAGACCCAGCACTTC.

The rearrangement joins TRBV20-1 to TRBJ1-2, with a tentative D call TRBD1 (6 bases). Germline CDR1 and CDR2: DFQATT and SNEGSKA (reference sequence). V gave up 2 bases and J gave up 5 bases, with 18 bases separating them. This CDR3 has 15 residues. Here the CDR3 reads CSARRGHPEGYGYTF. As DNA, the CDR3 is TGCAGTGCTAGACGGGGACACCCGGAGGGGTATGGCTACACCTTC.

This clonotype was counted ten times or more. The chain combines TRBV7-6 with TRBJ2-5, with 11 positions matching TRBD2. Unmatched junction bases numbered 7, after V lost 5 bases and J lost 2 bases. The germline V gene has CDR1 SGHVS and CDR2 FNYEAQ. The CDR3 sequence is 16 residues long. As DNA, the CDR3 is TGTGCCAGCAGCACCTTAGCGGGGGGGGATCAAGAGACCCAGTACTTC. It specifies CASSTLAGGDQETQYF.

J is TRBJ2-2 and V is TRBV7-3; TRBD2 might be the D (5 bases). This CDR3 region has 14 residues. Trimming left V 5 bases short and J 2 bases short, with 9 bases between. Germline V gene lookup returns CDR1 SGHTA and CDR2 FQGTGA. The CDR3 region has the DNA TGTGCCAGCAGCGTCGGGATCAACACCGGGGAGCTGTTTTTT. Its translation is CASSVGINTGELFF.

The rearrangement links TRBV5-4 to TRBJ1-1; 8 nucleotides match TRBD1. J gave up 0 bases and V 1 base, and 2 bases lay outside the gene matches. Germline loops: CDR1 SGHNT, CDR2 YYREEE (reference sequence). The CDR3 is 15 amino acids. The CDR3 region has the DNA TGTGCCAGCAGCTTGCGGACAGGGATGAACACTGAAGCTTTCTTT. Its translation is CASSLRTGMNTEAFF.

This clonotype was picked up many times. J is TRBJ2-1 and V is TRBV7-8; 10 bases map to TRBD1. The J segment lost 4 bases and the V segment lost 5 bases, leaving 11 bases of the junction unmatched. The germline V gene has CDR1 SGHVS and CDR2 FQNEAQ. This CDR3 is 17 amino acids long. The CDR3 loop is CASSGDRGLISYNEQFF. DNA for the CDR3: TGTGCCAGCAGCGGGGACAGGGGCCTCATTAGTTACAATGAGCAGTTCTTC. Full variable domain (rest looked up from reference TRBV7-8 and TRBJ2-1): GAGVSQSPRYKVAKRGQDVALRCDPISGHVSLFWYQQALGQGPEFLTYFQNEAQLDKSGLPSDRFFAERPEGSVSTLKIQRTQQEDSAVYLCASSGDRGLISYNEQFFGPGTRLTVL.